This is a list of T cell receptor beta chains from one sample in a study of beta chain features in type 1 diabetes. Profiling relied on immunoSEQ multiplex PCR, and the TCRdb table lists in-frame clones only, not all of them. The sample lists some 350,000 clones, 9.6% occurring once. The specimen was central memory CD4+ T cells from blood. The receptors derive from a man aged 25 to 45 with type 1 diabetes. The CDR3 runs from the conserved cysteine through the conserved F or W. The D gene is left open where the match is weak. Size is omitted from some rows. Given values are once, few, many or a class for expanded clones.

J gene | D gene | V gene | clone size | CDR3 protein | CDR3 DNA
TRBJ2-2 | NA | TRBV5-4 | few | CASSLGRSFGGELFF | TGTGCCAGCAGCTTGGGTCGTTCATTTGGGGGGGAGCTGTTTTTT
TRBJ2-3 | NA | TRBV7-9 | NA | CASSPSAVTQYF | TGTGCCAGCAGCCCTTCCGCGGTTACGCAGTATTTT
TRBJ2-2 | TRBD1 | TRBV9 | NA | CASSLWDRVTGELFF | TGTGCCAGCAGCCTCTGGGACAGGGTGACCGGGGAGCTGTTTTTT
TRBJ1-2 | NA | TRBV4-2 | NA | CASSQETGADYGYTF | TGTGCCAGCAGCCAAGAAACAGGAGCCGACTATGGCTACACCTTC
TRBJ1-6 | NA | TRBV30 | few | CAWSPAGTPNSPLHF | TGTGCCTGGAGTCCGGCCGGGACTCCTAATTCACCCCTCCACTTT
TRBJ1-5 | TRBD1 | TRBV7-2 | few | CASSLGQGRGQPQHF | TGTGCCAGCAGCTTAGGACAGGGAAGAGGTCAGCCCCAGCATTTT
TRBJ2-7 | TRBD1 | TRBV5-1 | few | CASSPGQGLGEQYF | TGCGCCAGCAGCCCGGGACAGGGATTAGGAGAGCAGTACTTC
TRBJ2-7 | TRBD2 | TRBV19 | few | CASTPSGRLNEQYF | TGTGCCAGTACTCCTAGCGGGAGGCTCAACGAGCAGTACTTC
TRBJ1-1 | NA | TRBV21-1 | few | CASSKGRTGGSEAFF | TGTGCCAGCAGCAAAGGAAGGACAGGGGGCTCTGAAGCTTTCTTT
TRBJ2-3 | TRBD2 | TRBV7-2 | NA | CASSLWVLAGSGDTQYF | TGTGCCAGCAGCTTATGGGTACTAGCGGGGTCCGGGGATACGCAGTATTTT
TRBJ1-2 | NA | TRBV28 | many | CASSSPRVYYGYTF | TGTGCCAGCAGCTCCCCCCGTGTCTACTATGGCTACACCTTC
TRBJ1-5 | NA | TRBV4-1 | NA | CASSPRQSRYSNQPQHF | TGCGCCAGCAGCCCCCGACAGTCCCGTTATAGCAATCAGCCCCAGCATTTT
TRBJ2-4 | TRBD2 | TRBV5-1 | few | CASSPGTSGRQAKNIQYF | TGCGCCAGCAGCCCTGGGACTAGCGGGAGGCAAGCCAAAAACATTCAGTACTTC
TRBJ1-2 | NA | TRBV6-6 | few | CASSYGGGHGYTF | TGTGCCAGCAGTTACGGGGGCGGTCATGGCTACACCTTC
TRBJ2-3 | NA | TRBV11-3 | NA | CASSSGHIRADTQYF | TGTGCCAGCAGCTCCGGACACATAAGGGCGGATACGCAGTATTTT
TRBJ2-3 | NA | TRBV15 | few | CATSPSTDTQYF | TGTGCCACCAGCCCTAGCACAGATACGCAGTATTTT
TRBJ1-1 | NA | TRBV19 | NA | CASSIGQETNTEAFF | TGTGCCAGTAGTATAGGTCAGGAGACGAACACTGAAGCTTTCTTT
TRBJ2-2 | TRBD2 | TRBV10-3 | NA | CAIRGTSGSRTGELFF | TGTGCCATCAGGGGGACTAGCGGGAGTAGGACCGGGGAGCTGTTTTTT
TRBJ2-3 | TRBD1 | TRBV10-3 | many | CAISDPGQGSTDTQYF | TGTGCCATCAGTGACCCGGGACAGGGAAGCACAGATACGCAGTATTTT
TRBJ2-5 | NA | TRBV7-2 | NA | CASTSNSIIETQYF | TGTGCCAGCACCTCTAATTCAATAATCGAGACCCAGTACTTC
TRBJ1-1 | NA | TRBV7-9 | few | CASSFQGNRTEAFF | TGTGCCAGCAGCTTTCAGGGTAATAGAACTGAAGCTTTCTTT
TRBJ2-1 | TRBD1 | TRBV13 | NA | CASSEPGRGHEQFF | TGTGCCAGCAGTGAACCCGGCAGGGGGCACGAGCAGTTCTTC
TRBJ1-5 | TRBD1 | TRBV7-8 | NA | CASSQGQGAYQPQHF | TGTGCCAGCAGCCAAGGACAGGGGGCTTATCAGCCCCAGCATTTT
TRBJ2-7 | TRBD1 | TRBV6-5 | NA | CASSSPGTGYEQYF | TGTGCCAGCAGTTCACCGGGGACAGGCTACGAGCAGTACTTC
TRBJ1-1 | NA | TRBV29-1 | few | CSVANTEAFF | TGCAGCGTGGCTAACACTGAAGCTTTCTTT
TRBJ2-7 | TRBD2 | TRBV15 | NA | CATSHELAGRPYEQYF | TGTGCCACCAGCCATGAACTAGCGGGGAGACCCTACGAGCAGTACTTC
TRBJ1-4 | TRBD1 | TRBV28 | many | CASSKVDREEKLFF | TGTGCCAGCTCCAAGGTTGACAGGGAAGAAAAACTGTTTTTT
TRBJ1-1 | TRBD1 | TRBV6-4 | many | CASSLNTGTAEAFF | TGTGCCAGCAGCCTCAATACAGGGACAGCTGAAGCTTTCTTT
TRBJ2-7 | NA | TRBV6-1 | NA | CASNSGQTYEQYF | TGTGCCAGCAACAGCGGGCAGACTTACGAGCAGTACTTC
TRBJ2-1 | NA | TRBV6-9 | NA | CASSCTDVSSSYNEQFF | TGTGCCAGCAGTTGTACCGACGTGAGCAGCTCCTACAATGAGCAGTTCTTC
TRBJ2-7 | TRBD1 | TRBV6-1 | NA | CASKQGQGTYEQYF | TGTGCCAGCAAACAGGGACAGGGTACCTACGAGCAGTACTTC
TRBJ1-1 | NA | TRBV5-1 | few | CASSLDSQNTEAFF | TGCGCCAGCAGCTTGGACAGCCAGAACACTGAAGCTTTCTTT
TRBJ1-2 | NA | TRBV5-4 | NA | CATNQASSGFSNYGYTF | TGTGCAACCAATCAAGCGTCCTCCGGGTTCTCTAACTATGGCTACACCTTC
TRBJ2-4 | TRBD2 | TRBV5-1 | NA | CASSSVQRGIQYF | TGCGCCAGCAGCTCGGTCCAGCGGGGCATTCAGTACTTC
TRBJ1-2 | NA | TRBV19 | NA | CASSISGAPGYTF | TGTGCCAGTAGTATTTCCGGGGCTCCTGGCTACACCTTC
TRBJ2-7 | NA | TRBV5-4 | few | CASSFGGDRTYEQYF | TGTGCCAGCAGCTTCGGTGGGGATAGGACCTACGAGCAGTACTTC
TRBJ2-4 | NA | TRBV7-9 | few | CASSRPGSPLAKNIQYF | TGTGCCAGCAGCCGCCCCGGGAGTCCCCTAGCCAAAAACATTCAGTACTTC
TRBJ2-7 | TRBD1 | TRBV5-6 | NA | CASGRDRPYEQYF | TGTGCCAGCGGACGGGACAGGCCCTACGAGCAGTACTTC
TRBJ2-7 | NA | TRBV20-1 | few | CSARDGHEQYF | TGCAGTGCTAGAGATGGGCACGAGCAGTACTTC
TRBJ2-7 | NA | TRBV27 | NA | CASSPFQGGTQYF | TGTGCCAGCAGTCCCTTTCAGGGGGGCACGCAGTACTTC